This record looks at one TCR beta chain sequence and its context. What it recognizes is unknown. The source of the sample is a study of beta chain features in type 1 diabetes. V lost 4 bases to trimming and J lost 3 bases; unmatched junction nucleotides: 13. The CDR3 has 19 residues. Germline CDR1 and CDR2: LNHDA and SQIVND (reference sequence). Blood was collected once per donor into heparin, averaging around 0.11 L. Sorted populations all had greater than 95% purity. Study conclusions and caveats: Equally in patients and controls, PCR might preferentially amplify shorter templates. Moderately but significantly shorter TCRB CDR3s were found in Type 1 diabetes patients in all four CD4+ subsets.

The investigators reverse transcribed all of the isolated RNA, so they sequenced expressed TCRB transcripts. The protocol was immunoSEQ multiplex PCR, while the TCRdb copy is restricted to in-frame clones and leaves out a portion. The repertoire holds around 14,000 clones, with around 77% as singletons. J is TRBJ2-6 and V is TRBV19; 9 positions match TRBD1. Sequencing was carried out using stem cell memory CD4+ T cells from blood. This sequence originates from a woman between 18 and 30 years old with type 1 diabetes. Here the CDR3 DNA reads TGTGCCAGTAGTAACCGAGGACAGGGGATTTCTTTTGGGGCCAACGTCCTGACTTTC. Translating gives CASSNRGQGISFGANVLTF.